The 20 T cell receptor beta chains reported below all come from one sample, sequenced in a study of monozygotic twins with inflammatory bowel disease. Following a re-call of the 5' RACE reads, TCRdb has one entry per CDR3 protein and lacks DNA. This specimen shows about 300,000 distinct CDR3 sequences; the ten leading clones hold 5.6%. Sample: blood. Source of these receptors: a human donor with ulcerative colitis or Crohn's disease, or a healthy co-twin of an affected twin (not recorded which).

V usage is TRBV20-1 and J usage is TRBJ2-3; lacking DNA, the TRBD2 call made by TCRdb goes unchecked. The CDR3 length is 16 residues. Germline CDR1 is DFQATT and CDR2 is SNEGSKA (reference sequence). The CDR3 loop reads CSAISTSEASTDTQYF.

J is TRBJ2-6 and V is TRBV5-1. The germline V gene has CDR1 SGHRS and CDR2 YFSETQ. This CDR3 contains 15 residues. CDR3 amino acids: CASSWPSSGANVLTF.

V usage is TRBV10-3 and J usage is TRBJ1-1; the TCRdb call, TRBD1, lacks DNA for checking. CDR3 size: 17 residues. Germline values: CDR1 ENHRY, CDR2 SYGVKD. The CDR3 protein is CAIANRRDLSGNTEAFF.

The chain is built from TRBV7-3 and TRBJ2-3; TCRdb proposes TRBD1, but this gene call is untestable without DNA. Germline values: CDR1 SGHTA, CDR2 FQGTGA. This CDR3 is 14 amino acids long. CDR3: CASSSSDRADTQYF.

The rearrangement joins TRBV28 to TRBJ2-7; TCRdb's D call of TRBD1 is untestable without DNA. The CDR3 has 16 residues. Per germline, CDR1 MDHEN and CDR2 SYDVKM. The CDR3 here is CASSPPGQIPSYEQYF. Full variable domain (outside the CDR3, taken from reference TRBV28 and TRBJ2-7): DVKVTQSSRYLVKRTGEKVFLECVQDMDHENMFWYRQDPGLGLRLIYFSYDVKMKEKGDIPEGYSVSREKKERFSLILESASTNQTSMYLCASSPPGQIPSYEQYFGPGTRLTVT.

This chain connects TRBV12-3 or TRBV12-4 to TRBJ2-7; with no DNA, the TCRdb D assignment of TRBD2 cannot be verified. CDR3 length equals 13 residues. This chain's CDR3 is CASSFVTRGEQYF.

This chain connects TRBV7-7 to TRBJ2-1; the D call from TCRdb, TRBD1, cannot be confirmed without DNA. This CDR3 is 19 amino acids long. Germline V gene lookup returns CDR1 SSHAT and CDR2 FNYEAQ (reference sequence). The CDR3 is CASSLEDVRGQRLYNEQFF.

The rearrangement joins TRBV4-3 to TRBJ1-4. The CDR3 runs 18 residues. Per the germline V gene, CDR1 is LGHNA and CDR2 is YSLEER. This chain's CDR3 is CASSQVIGLASRNEKLFF.

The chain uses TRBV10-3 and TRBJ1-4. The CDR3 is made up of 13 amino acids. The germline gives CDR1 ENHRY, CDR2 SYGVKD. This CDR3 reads CATRRVTNEKLFF.

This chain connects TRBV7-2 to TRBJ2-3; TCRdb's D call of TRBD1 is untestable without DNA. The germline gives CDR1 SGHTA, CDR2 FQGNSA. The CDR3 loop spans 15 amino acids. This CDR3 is CASSLNGPGFDTQYF.

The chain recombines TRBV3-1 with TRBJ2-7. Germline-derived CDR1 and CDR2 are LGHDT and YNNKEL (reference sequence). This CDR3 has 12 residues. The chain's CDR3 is CASSHSGYEQYF.

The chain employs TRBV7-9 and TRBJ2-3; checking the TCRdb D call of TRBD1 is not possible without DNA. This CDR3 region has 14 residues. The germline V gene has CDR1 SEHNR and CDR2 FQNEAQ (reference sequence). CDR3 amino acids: CASSLAGAGDTQYF.

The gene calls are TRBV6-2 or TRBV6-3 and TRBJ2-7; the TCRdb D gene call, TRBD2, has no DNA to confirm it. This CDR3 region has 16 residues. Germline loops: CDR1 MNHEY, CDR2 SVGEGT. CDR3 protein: CASSSHVRGRSYEQYF.

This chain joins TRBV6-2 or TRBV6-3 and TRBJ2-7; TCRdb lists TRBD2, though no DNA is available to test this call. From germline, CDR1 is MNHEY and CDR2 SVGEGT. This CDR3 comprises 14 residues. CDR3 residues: CASIPRTVSYEQYF.

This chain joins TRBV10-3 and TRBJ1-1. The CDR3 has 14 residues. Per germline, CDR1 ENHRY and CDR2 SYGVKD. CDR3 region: CAISEIDLYTEAFF.

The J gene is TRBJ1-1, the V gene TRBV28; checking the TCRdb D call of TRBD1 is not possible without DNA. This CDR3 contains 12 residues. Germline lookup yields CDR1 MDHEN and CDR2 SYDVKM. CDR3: CASKDRDTEAFF.

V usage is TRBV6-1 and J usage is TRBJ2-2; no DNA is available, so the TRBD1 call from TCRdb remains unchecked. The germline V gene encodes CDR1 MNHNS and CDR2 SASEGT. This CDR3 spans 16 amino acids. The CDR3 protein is CASTQPRQGNTGELFF.

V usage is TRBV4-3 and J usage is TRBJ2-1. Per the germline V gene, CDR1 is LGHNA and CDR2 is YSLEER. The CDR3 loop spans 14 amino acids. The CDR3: CASSQVGAYNEQFF.

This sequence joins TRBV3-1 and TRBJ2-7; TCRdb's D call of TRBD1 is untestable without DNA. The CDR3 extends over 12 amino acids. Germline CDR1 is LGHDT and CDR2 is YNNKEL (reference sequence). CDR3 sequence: CASSRTRYEQYF.

This CDR3 is CASSKVWQGRDFFLNEKLFF. The J gene is TRBJ1-4, the V gene TRBV21-1; the D call from TCRdb, TRBD1, cannot be confirmed without DNA. TRBV21-1 is termed a pseudogene. The CDR3 runs 20 residues.